This record covers a single TCR beta chain. In replicate PCRs of sorted subsets, 150 to 200 ng DNA, roughly 27,000 T cell genomes, was used. Original handling: Junction-only sequences produced by ImmunoSEQ had no quality scores, so filtering differed. Data came from immunoSEQ multiplex PCR; TCRdb stores just in-frame clones and leaves some out. V and J calls plus clone size are reproduced from that table; the DNA served to infer D and trimming. The sample contains about 2 million clones, over 85% of which appear only once. This specimen belongs to a study of shared clonotypes between healthy human individuals. At the level of the study: CD4 naive and memory got three plates each, CD8 naive two, CD8 memory one.

This CDR3 is 13 amino acids long. Germline trimming cut 4 bases from V and 7 bases from J; bases unmatched to any gene: 4. The germline V gene encodes CDR1 SGHNT and CDR2 YYREEE (reference sequence). The naive CD8 fraction comprised CD45RO-negative cells positively selected for CCR7 and excluded terminally differentiated effector memory CD45RA+ cells. The clonotype was recovered from a man aged 18 to 29 in good health. This chain joins TRBV5-4 and TRBJ1-2; the match to TRBD1 covers 10 bases. The sample was naive CD8+ T cells sorted from blood. Here the CDR3 DNA reads TGTGCCAGCAGCGCAGGACAGGGGGGTGGCTACACCTTC. This codes for CASSAGQGGGYTF. Full variable domain (rest looked up from reference TRBV5-4 and TRBJ1-2): ETGVTQSPTHLIKTRGQQVTLRCSSQSGHNTVSWYQQALGQGPQFIFQYYREEENGRGNFPPRFSGLQFPNYSSELNVNALELDDSALYLCASSAGQGGGYTFGSGTRLTVV.